This T cell receptor beta chain comes out of a study of T-cell reconstitution after alpha-beta-depleted transplantation in children. The CDR3 sequence is 14 residues long. Germline V gene data show CDR1 as LGHDT and CDR2 as YNNKEL (reference sequence). With 3 bases removed from V and 0 bases from J, the gap between germline ends came to 9 bases. During its preparation, the TCRbeta library received unique molecular identifiers. TCRdb passed the PCR reads through MiXCR, listing each CDR3 protein once. The sample has hundreds of thousands of distinct CDR3 sequences, less than 35% seen once. The rearrangement uses TRBV3-1 and TRBJ2-7; D not resolved. This material consisted of PBMCs from the stem cell graft donor, taken from the stem cell graft. This clonotype originated in a human donor who donated a stem cell graft to a child with aplastic anemia. CDR3 sequence: CASSHGRSSYEQYF. As DNA, the CDR3 is TGTGCCAGCAGCCATGGACGGAGCTCCTACGAGCAGTACTTC.